The rows below give T cell receptor beta chains drawn from one sample of a study of shared clonotypes between healthy human individuals. Libraries were prepared by immunoSEQ multiplex PCR; TCRdb keeps only in-frame clonotypes and omits some of them. The data show some 900,000 clones, with less than 85% seen just once and about 1.5% held by the top ten. Sequencing was carried out using memory CD4+ T cells sorted from blood. The receptors were gathered from a young man in good health. Both conserved end residues are part of each CDR3. Fields, in order: clone size, D gene, V gene, J gene, CDR3 DNA, CDR3 protein. The D gene is left open where the match is weak. Clone size is not always given. Where it is, it says once, few, many or a class for expanded clones.

-	-	TRBV7-9	TRBJ2-3	TGTGCCAGCTCCCCGACAGATACGCAGTATTTT	CASSPTDTQYF
once	TRBD1	TRBV5-1	TRBJ2-2	TGCGCCAGCAGCAAGGGGACAGTGAACACCGGGGAGCTGTTTTTT	CASSKGTVNTGELFF
-	-	TRBV19	TRBJ2-4	TGTGCCAGTAGTATAAGAAGGGACAAAAACATTCAGTACTTC	CASSIRRDKNIQYF
-	-	TRBV5-1	TRBJ2-1	TGCGCCAGCAGCAATCCTTCCGGGGAGCAGTTCTTC	CASSNPSGEQFF
few	-	TRBV20-1	TRBJ1-2	TGCAGTGCTGGCCCCGGGTATGGCTACACCTTC	CSAGPGYGYTF
-	TRBD1	TRBV10-3	TRBJ1-2	TGTGCCATCAGGGGACAGTCCTATGGCTACACCTTC	CAIRGQSYGYTF
few	-	TRBV9	TRBJ1-1	TGTGCCAGCTCAAGGGGTAATGAAGCTTTCTTT	CASSRGNEAFF
-	-	TRBV28	TRBJ2-1	TGTGCCAGCAGTTTGGGGGTCCGCCTGTTCTTC	CASSLGVRLFF
-	TRBD1	TRBV7-2	TRBJ1-1	TGTGCCAGCAGCTCCATGACAGGGGGGTCCACTGAAGCTTTCTTT	CASSSMTGGSTEAFF
-	TRBD1	TRBV5-1	TRBJ1-1	TGCGCCAGCAGCTTGGATCCGTTACAGGGGGCAAGTAGGACTGAAGCTTTCTTT	CASSLDPLQGASRTEAFF
-	-	TRBV28	TRBJ1-1	TGTGCCAGCTCCCCCGGAGGGGGGGGTTATGGCACTGAAGCTTTCTTT	CASSPGGGGYGTEAFF
many	TRBD2	TRBV11-3	TRBJ2-7	TGTGCCAGCAGCCCAGGGACTAACGTCTACGAGCAGTACTTC	CASSPGTNVYEQYF
-	-	TRBV30	TRBJ2-7	TGTGCCTGGGCCCCTTTAAACGAGCAGTACTTC	CAWAPLNEQYF
-	-	TRBV28	TRBJ1-5	TGTGCCAGCAGTTTGGCGGCGGCAGGGGCTCAGCCCCAGCATTTT	CASSLAAAGAQPQHF
-	-	TRBV6-6	TRBJ2-2	TGTGCCAGCGCAAACCGGCCGGGAAACACCGGGGAGCTGTTTTTT	CASANRPGNTGELFF
-	-	TRBV7-9	TRBJ1-1	TGTGCCAGCAGCTTTACAAGCACTGAAGCTTTCTTT	CASSFTSTEAFF